This TCR beta chain emerged from a study of CD8 T cells in Susac syndrome. Random hexamers primed reverse transcription of roughly 0.5 to 1 ug RNA. Via MiXCR, TCRdb re-called the immunoSEQ multiplex PCR reads, giving one row per CDR3 protein. In the table there are around 170,000 distinct CDR3 sequences, roughly 94% of which are singletons. The sample comprised CD8+ T cells from PBMCs. This clonotype was obtained from a human donor with Susac syndrome.

The CDR3 DNA sequence: TGTGCCAGCAGCCCACATGGATCTAACTATGGCTACACCTTC. Amino acid sequence: CASSPHGSNYGYTF. The chain uses TRBV12-3 or TRBV12-4 and TRBJ1-2, with D unresolved. The V gene lost 6 bases and the J gene lost 0 bases, with 11 bases spanning the gap. CDR3 length: 14 residues.